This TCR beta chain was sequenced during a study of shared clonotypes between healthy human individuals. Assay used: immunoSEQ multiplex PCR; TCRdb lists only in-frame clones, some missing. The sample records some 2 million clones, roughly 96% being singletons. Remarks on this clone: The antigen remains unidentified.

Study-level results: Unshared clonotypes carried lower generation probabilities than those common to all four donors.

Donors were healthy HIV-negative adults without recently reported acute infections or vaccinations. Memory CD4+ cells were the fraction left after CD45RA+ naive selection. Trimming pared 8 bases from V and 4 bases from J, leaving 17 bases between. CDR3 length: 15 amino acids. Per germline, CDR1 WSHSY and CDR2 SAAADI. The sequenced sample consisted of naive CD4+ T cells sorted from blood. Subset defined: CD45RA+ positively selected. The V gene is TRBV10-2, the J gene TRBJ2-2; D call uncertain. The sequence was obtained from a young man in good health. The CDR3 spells CASGSGKVGTGELFF. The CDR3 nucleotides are TGCGCCAGCGGTAGTGGGAAAGTGGGCACCGGGGAGCTGTTTTTT.